This T cell receptor (beta chain) was sequenced during a study of identifying expanded T cells in peripheral blood (dated 2019 in TCRdb). Background on the whole study: Technical replicates were generated by sequencing separate aliquots of the same genomic DNA pool, with four replicates compared pairwise.

On this clone: There is no known antigen for this receptor. Within one base of it there is no much larger clone, and no base qualities were kept.

The germline V gene supplies CDR1 SGDLS and CDR2 YYNGEE. V was cut back by 3 bases and J by 8 bases, leaving a gap of 23 bases between them. Counted from cysteine to phenylalanine, this CDR3 has 16 amino acids. CDR3 DNA only is kept here, 48 bases in frame from base 1. The immunoSEQ Assay, which uses bias-controlled multiplex PCR amplification of genomic DNA, was used to profile TCRbeta CDR3 regions. Turning to the authors' computational methods: The absolute abundance of each unique TCRbeta CDR3 region was quantified after sequences were collapsed and filtered. Two models were used to test differential abundance: a binomial model (Fisher-equivalent) and a beta-binomial model that adds time-dependent variance fitted from healthy donors. Clones with fewer than 5 combined templates were removed, and a clone was called differentially abundant if the clone's Benjamini-Hochberg FDR was below 0.01. Using the form v = (b*log(k)+a)^2, the beta-binomial variance was modeled as a function of the total template count across the two samples. What TCRdb holds here is the immuneACCESS table cut down to in-frame rearrangements. Part of the clones is not present; checked against another copy, under half of the missing clones reflect an unresolved V gene, and the others are unexplained. The D gene and trimming were derived from the DNA, and the V and J assignments and clone size from that table. In all, the sample holds under 100,000 clones, and 70% to 90% of those were seen once. Around 4.3% of the sample belongs to the ten largest clones.

General conclusions and limits of the study: For all healthy donors, the variance in clone template counts between roughly 2-week samples rose significantly as total template count increased. It was expected by the authors that biological variance in healthy repertoires might increase further over much longer intervals, such as months to years. The binomial model flagged approximately 1.3 differentially abundant clones between technical replicates but around 15 over around 2 weeks and 19 to 20 over around four weeks. Across all healthy-donor time intervals, the beta-binomial model significantly lowered both the number of clones called differentially abundant and the false-positive rate.

No immune events such as infections were documented for the healthy donors during the collection period. To calibrate time-dependent variance in a beta-binomial model of T-cell clone differential abundance, blood repertoires from healthy donors were used as a training cohort. The training cohort was composed of approximately 10 healthy donors, 3 female and 7 male. An age range of roughly 25 to 65 years, with an average of about 45 years, was recorded for the donors. Whole blood was collected from each healthy donor at three time points spaced two weeks apart and obtained from a commercial supplier. For immunosequencing, genomic DNA was extracted from unsorted whole blood.

The chain employs TRBV9 and TRBJ1-1; there is no confident call for the D gene. The sequence came from a person aged 18 to 75 in good health. Specimen: blood. Read as DNA, the sequence is TGTGCCAGCAGCGCCGCCCCGGTCGGAGGGAGACGGGAAGCTTTCTTT. Translated, it reads CASSAAPVGGRREAFF.